These 27 T cell receptor beta chains were all obtained from the same sample, sequenced in a study of siplizumab effects on memory and regulatory T cells. Assay used: immunoSEQ multiplex PCR; TCRdb lists only in-frame clones, some missing. The sample consists of around 100,000 clones, around 94% of them appearing once. Sequencing input: Tregs sorted from blood. All receptors come from a human donor in good health.

The rearrangement joins TRBV19 to TRBJ1-5; D unclear. Germline V CDR1 and CDR2: LNHDA, SQIVND (reference sequence). The CDR3 has 14 residues. V lost 3 bases and J 3 bases, leaving 9 bases between the germline ends. The CDR3: CASSIRGFNQPQHF. The CDR3 DNA reads as TGTGCCAGTAGTATCAGAGGGTTCAATCAGCCCCAGCATTTT.

As concerns this clone: The germline gene is not matched at one end of the junction; a read error may be the cause. Different DNA sequences within this sample yield the same CDR3. V and J are TRBV5-1 and TRBJ2-7, with a possible D match to TRBD1 (5 bases). The CDR3 has 14 amino acids. In germline, CDR1 is SGHRS, CDR2 YFSETQ. CDR3 protein: CASSPLTGSQEQYF. CDR3 coding DNA: TGCGCCAGCAGCCCATTAACAGGTTCCCAAGAGCAGTATTTC. Complete variable domain (other parts from reference TRBV5-1 and TRBJ2-7): KAGVTQTPRYLIKTRGQQVTLSCSPISGHRSVSWYQQTPGQGLQFLFEYFSETQRNKGNFPGRFSGRQFSNSRSEMNVSTLELGDSALYLCASSPLTGSQEQYFGPGTRLTVT.

The V and J genes are TRBV19 and TRBJ2-1; maybe TRBD2 (6 bases). V was pared by 3 bases and J by 5 bases, with 20 bases between. The CDR3 totals 17 residues. Germline values: CDR1 LNHDA, CDR2 SQIVND (reference sequence). The CDR3 DNA reads TGTGCCAGTAGTATTTTTGGGGGGATCGGGGAGAACAATGAGCAGTTCTTC. Translation: CASSIFGGIGENNEQFF.

The chain joins TRBV6-5 to TRBJ1-2; 8 positions match TRBD1. The germline gives CDR1 MNHEY, CDR2 SVGAGI. V lost 6 bases, J lost 4 bases, and 4 bases stayed unmatched. The CDR3 loop spans 13 amino acids. Here the CDR3 reads CASRETGGYGYTF. The DNA of the CDR3 is TGTGCCAGCAGGGAAACAGGGGGCTATGGCTACACCTTC.

The chain is built from TRBV5-6 and TRBJ1-2; D ambiguous. Germline V gene sequence: CDR1 SGHDT, CDR2 YYEEEE. Trimming took 2 bases from V and 5 from J, leaving 16 bases between them. The length of the CDR3 is 15 residues. The CDR3 bases are TGTGCCAGCAGCTTTCGCCCCAAACAGAGGTATGGCTACACCTTC. Its protein product is CASSFRPKQRYGYTF.

The rearrangement joins TRBV19 to TRBJ2-7, with 7 bases matching TRBD1. The junction had 18 bases not matched to a gene; V was cut back by 5 bases and J by 5 bases. The CDR3 consists of 17 residues. Germline V CDR1 and CDR2: LNHDA, SQIVND (reference sequence). The CDR3 nucleotides read TGTGCCAGTAGTCCCGTAAGCTCAGGGATAAGGGGGCACGAGCAGTACTTC. The encoded protein is CASSPVSSGIRGHEQYF.

This CDR3 reads CASSYSTADGNTIYF. In DNA form, the CDR3 reads TGTGCCAGCAGTTACTCGACGGCAGATGGAAACACCATATATTTT. The V and J genes are TRBV6-5 and TRBJ1-3; no clear D gene. Between the trimmed V and J ends, which lost 0 bases and 3 bases, there was a span of 9 bases. This CDR3 is 15 amino acids long. CDR1 and CDR2 from the germline V gene are MNHEY and SVGAGI.

This rearrangement joins TRBV2 to TRBJ1-2, with D hard to call. Germline CDR1 and CDR2: SNHLY and FYNNEI. The length of the CDR3 is 14 residues. The germline V and J ends were trimmed by 7 bases and 2 bases, with 14 bases remaining between them. Here the CDR3 DNA reads TGTGCCAGCAACTACCTAGGCGGGAACTATGGCTACACCTTC. This gives the protein CASNYLGGNYGYTF.

The genes are TRBV25-1 and TRBJ2-2; 7 nucleotides align to TRBD1. The CDR3 extends over 16 amino acids. Germline V gives CDR1 MGHDK, CDR2 SYGVNS. V lost 1 base and J lost 1; bases outside the gene matches: 3. This CDR3 is CASSESRTGNTGELFF. CDR3 DNA: TGTGCCAGCAGTGAATCTAGGACAGGGAACACCGGGGAGCTGTTTTTT.

This clone was counted a single time. The chain uses TRBV2 and TRBJ2-3, with D perhaps matching TRBD1 (5 bases). Between the trimmed V and J ends, which lost 6 bases and 1 base, there was a span of 14 bases. In germline, CDR1 is SNHLY, CDR2 FYNNEI. CDR3 size: 15 residues. CDR3 sequence: CASRSGRLRTDTQYF. The CDR3 bases are TGTGCCAGCAGATCAGGGCGGCTACGCACAGATACGCAGTATTTT.

The chain combines TRBV18 with TRBJ1-5, with D unclear. V gave up 2 bases and J gave up 1 base, with 3 bases separating them. The CDR3 consists of 13 residues. In germline, CDR1 is KGHSH, CDR2 LQKENI. CDR3 DNA: TGTGCCAGCTCACCAGCGAGCAATCAGCCCCAGCATTTT. This translates into CASSPASNQPQHF.

The sample holds one count of this clone. This chain joins TRBV28 and TRBJ2-7; 8 bases are shared with TRBD1. The germline gives CDR1 MDHEN, CDR2 SYDVKM. This CDR3 is built from 16 residues. J lost 5 bases, V lost 2 bases, and 11 bases had no gene match. The chain's CDR3 is CASSLVYGTGPHEQYF. In DNA, the CDR3 is TGTGCCAGCAGTTTAGTTTACGGGACAGGACCCCACGAGCAGTACTTC.

This rearrangement joins TRBV6-5 to TRBJ1-2; 11 nucleotides align to TRBD1. CDR1 MNHEY and CDR2 SVGAGI come from the germline V gene. The CDR3 length is 15 residues. V dropped 3 bases and J dropped 8; count of bases not matched to a gene: 8. CDR3 loop: CASSYVGTGGRGYTF. The DNA of the CDR3 is TGTGCCAGCAGTTATGTCGGGACAGGGGGACGGGGCTACACCTTC.

The rearrangement joins TRBV21-1 to TRBJ2-1; the DNA was not compared with TRBD2, the D call given in the table. TRBV21-1 is a pseudogene segment. The CDR3 is made up of 19 amino acids. The CDR3 DNA follows: TGTGCCAGCAGCATCAAACGGGGGGTGACGCCCAGCTCCTACAATGAGCAGTTCTTC. It yields the protein CASSIKRGVTPSSYNEQFF.

Here the CDR3 reads CASSYSGVSTEAFF. The CDR3 coding sequence is TGTGCCAGCAGTTATAGCGGGGTGAGCACTGAAGCTTTCTTT. This chain links TRBV6-6 with TRBJ1-1; D is unclear. This CDR3 has 14 amino acids. Germline V lookup: CDR1 MNHNY, CDR2 SVGAGI (reference sequence). V lost 3 bases and J lost 4, with 12 bases in between.

The sample holds one count of this clone. This rearrangement joins TRBV6-6 to TRBJ1-2, with D tentatively TRBD1 (5 bases). The V and J ends lost 2 bases and 8 bases respectively, with 21 bases between them. The CDR3 has 16 amino acids. The germline CDR1 and CDR2 sequences are MNHNY and SVGAGI (reference sequence). The CDR3 sequence is CASSYGASGSIEGYTF. In DNA, the CDR3 is TGTGCCAGCAGTTACGGGGCCTCGGGAAGTATCGAGGGCTACACCTTC.

The chain employs TRBV7-9 and TRBJ2-3; the match to TRBD2 covers 10 bases. The CDR3 spans 15 residues. V lost 5 bases, J lost 5 bases, and 7 bases stayed unmatched. From germline, CDR1 is SEHNR and CDR2 FQNEAQ (reference sequence). CDR3 bases: TGTGCCAGCAGCGGTTCGCTAGCGGGAGTAGATACGCAGTATTTT. It translates to CASSGSLAGVDTQYF.

This chain links TRBV7-9 with TRBJ2-1; a weak D match, TRBD2 (5 bases). The CDR3 runs to 15 residues. The V end was cut by 5 bases, the J end by 5 bases, with 16 bases between. Looked up from germline, CDR1 is SEHNR and CDR2 is FQNEAQ (reference sequence). The CDR3 region is CASSQTRNPHNEQFF. In DNA form, the CDR3 reads TGTGCCAGCAGCCAAACTAGAAATCCCCACAATGAGCAGTTCTTC.

This sequence joins TRBV7-8 and TRBJ2-1; 12 bases line up with TRBD2. Losses at the gene ends were 5 bases for V and 9 bases for J; bases not matched to a gene: 14. The CDR3 consists of 17 residues. Per germline, CDR1 SGHVS and CDR2 FQNEAQ. CDR3 in DNA: TGTGCCAGCAGCGGAGATGACCGGACTAGCGGGATTACTGAGCAGTTCTTC. This translates into CASSGDDRTSGITEQFF.

The rearrangement joins TRBV5-6 to TRBJ2-1; 10 bases line up with TRBD2. This CDR3 has 16 amino acids. V was clipped by 1 base and J by 6 bases; unmatched bases: 7. Germline V gene lookup returns CDR1 SGHDT and CDR2 YYEEEE. CDR3 bases: TGTGCCAGCAGCTTGACTTTGGGACTAGCGATCAATGAGCAGTTCTTC. Its translation: CASSLTLGLAINEQFF.

The rearrangement links TRBV30 to TRBJ1-1; D gene uncertain. V was clipped by 3 bases and J by 0 bases, with 14 bases between them. There are 15 residues in the CDR3. Germline CDR1 and CDR2: GTSNPN and SVGIG (reference sequence). This chain's CDR3 is CAWRLGRRMNTEAFF. CDR3 nucleotides: TGTGCCTGGAGGCTTGGAAGGAGGATGAACACTGAAGCTTTCTTT.

The V call is TRBV27, the J call TRBJ2-7; D unresolved. Germline loops: CDR1 MNHEY, CDR2 SMNVEV (reference sequence). V was cut by 7 bases and J by 2 bases, with 12 bases left in between. The CDR3 is 13 residues long. The CDR3 region has the DNA TGTGCCAGCACTGGATCGGTTACCTACGAGCAGTACTTC. Translating it yields CASTGSVTYEQYF.

The CDR3: CAWNRPSGHEQYF. CDR3 in DNA: TGTGCCTGGAACCGTCCTAGCGGGCACGAGCAGTACTTC. The chain carries TRBV30 and TRBJ2-7, with 8 bases matching TRBD2. CDR3 length equals 13 residues. Trimming took 4 bases from V and 5 from J; bases not matched to a gene: 7. Germline V CDR1 and CDR2: GTSNPN, SVGIG (reference sequence).

The rearrangement uses TRBV18 and TRBJ2-7, with D hard to call. The CDR3 has 12 residues. Trimming took 0 bases from V and 6 from J, leaving 6 bases between them. Germline CDR1 KGHSH, CDR2 LQKENI. The CDR3 region is CASSPPKGEQYF. Written as DNA, the CDR3 is TGTGCCAGCTCACCACCAAAGGGCGAGCAGTACTTC.

The chain is built from TRBV28 and TRBJ2-5; 7 bases agree with TRBD1. There are 14 residues in the CDR3. J was trimmed by 5 bases and V by 5 bases; bases with no gene match: 8. Germline CDR1 reads MDHEN; CDR2 reads SYDVKM. CDR3 bases: TGTGCCAGCAGTCCCTGGGGGACAGTCGAGACCCAGTACTTC. Residues: CASSPWGTVETQYF.

The CDR3 loop is CASSSLNSGANVLTF. CDR3 DNA: TGTGCCAGCAGTTCCCTCAACTCTGGGGCCAACGTCCTGACTTTC. The J gene is TRBJ2-6, the V gene TRBV28; D is undetermined. The V end was cut by 4 bases, the J end by 0 bases, with 7 bases between. Germline CDR1 reads MDHEN; CDR2 reads SYDVKM. The CDR3 is made up of 15 amino acids.

This chain uses TRBV5-1 with TRBJ2-6; the match to TRBD1 covers 7 bases. CDR3 length equals 19 residues. Germline trimming cut 7 bases from V and 0 bases from J; bases unmatched to any gene: 16. Germline lookup yields CDR1 SGHRS and CDR2 YFSETQ. The CDR3 reads CASRPRMGQRISGANVLTF. In nucleotides, the CDR3 is TGCGCCAGCCGGCCAAGGATGGGACAGAGAATCTCTGGGGCCAACGTCCTGACTTTC.